Presented here are 31 T cell receptor beta chains from one specimen sequenced in a study of blood T cell repertoires in COVID-19. Measured with immunoSEQ multiplex PCR; TCRdb has only the in-frame clones, and not every one. This sample has some 80,000 clones; 88% occur once, and the top ten carry around 20%. The sample taken for sequencing was peripheral blood. Source of these receptors: a human donor in a cohort sampled during active COVID-19.

The rearrangement links TRBV19 to TRBJ2-2, with a tentative D call TRBD2 (6 bases). Germline loops: CDR1 LNHDA, CDR2 SQIVND (reference sequence). Trimming took off 3 bases at V and 1 base at J, with 9 bases between the two ends. The CDR3 is 15 amino acids. The CDR3: CASSIEGLNTGELFF. The DNA for the CDR3 is TGTGCCAGTAGTATTGAGGGACTGAACACCGGGGAGCTGTTTTTT.

This clone is a singleton in its sample. This chain links TRBV11-2 with TRBJ1-4, with D possibly matching TRBD1 (5 bases). Germline CDR1 SGHAT, CDR2 FQNNGV. V was shortened by 5 bases and J by 3 bases, with 10 bases between the two germline ends. The CDR3 covers 14 residues. The CDR3 DNA reads as TGTGCCAGCAGCGCAGGGTGGGCTAATGAAAAACTGTTTTTT. Translating it yields CASSAGWANEKLFF.

The J gene is TRBJ1-6, the V gene TRBV6-1; perhaps TRBD1 as D (6 bases). Trimming removed 3 bases at V and 12 bases at J, with 30 bases between. This CDR3 contains 19 residues. The germline V gene encodes CDR1 MNHNS and CDR2 SASEGT. As DNA, the CDR3 is TGTGCCAGCAGTGATCCCCGAACAGGGAGTGTTACGTACGGCAAACCCCTCCACTTT. This sequence encodes CASSDPRTGSVTYGKPLHF.

This chain uses TRBV18 with TRBJ1-1, with no clear D. Deletions cut 2 bases from V and 5 bases from J, with 12 bases between. Per the germline V gene, CDR1 is KGHSH and CDR2 is LQKENI. The CDR3 has 14 amino acids. Here the CDR3 reads CASSPSAARTEAFF. The CDR3, as DNA: TGTGCCAGCTCACCATCGGCGGCGCGGACTGAAGCTTTCTTT.

This clone has just one count. The chain carries TRBV5-8 and TRBJ2-7, with 8 bases that match TRBD1. Unmatched junction bases numbered 8, after V lost 4 bases and J lost 2 bases. The CDR3 extends over 15 amino acids. Germline CDR1 is SGHTS and CDR2 is YDEGEE. CDR3 bases: TGTGCCAGCAGCCGCCAAGGACAGGGAACCTACGAGCAGTACTTC. As protein: CASSRQGQGTYEQYF.

The DNA for the CDR3 is TGTGCCAGCTCACCACAACCCCCCGACAGGGAGAGTGGCTACACCTTC. It encodes CASSPQPPDRESGYTF. The chain links TRBV18 to TRBJ1-2; 7 nucleotides line up with TRBD1. The CDR3 runs 16 residues. Trimming cost V 1 base and J 7 bases; bases outside gene matches: 12. Germline V gene data show CDR1 as KGHSH and CDR2 as LQKENI. The full variable domain, its missing parts supplied by reference TRBV18 and TRBJ1-2, is NAGVMQNPRHLVRRRGQEARLRCSPMKGHSHVYWYRQLPEEGLKFMVYLQKENIIDESGMPKERFSAEFPKEGPSILRIQQVVRGDSAAYFCASSPQPPDRESGYTFGSGTRLTVV.

V usage is TRBV19 and J usage is TRBJ1-2; TRBD1 is a possible D gene (5 bases). V lost 8 bases, J lost 3 bases, and 16 bases lay in between. The CDR3 runs 14 residues. Germline V gene data show CDR1 as LNHDA and CDR2 as SQIVND (reference sequence). The CDR3 region has the DNA TGTGCCAGTCAAGAGCCAGGGTGGGACTATGGCTACACCTTC. This encodes CASQEPGWDYGYTF.

The chain joins TRBV19 to TRBJ2-5; 10 bases map to TRBD1. Germline V gives CDR1 LNHDA, CDR2 SQIVND (reference sequence). Trimming at V came to 4 bases and at J to 0 bases, leaving 11 bases not matched to a gene. The CDR3 runs to 18 residues. CDR3 residues: CASSTRDRGRVYQETQYF. CDR3 nucleotides: TGTGCCAGTAGTACCCGGGACAGGGGCCGGGTGTACCAAGAGACCCAGTACTTC.

The gene calls are TRBV27 and TRBJ2-3, with D unclear. In germline, CDR1 is MNHEY, CDR2 SMNVEV (reference sequence). The V and J ends lost 5 bases and 0 bases respectively, with 9 bases between them. CDR3 length: 14 amino acids. CDR3 nucleotides: TGTGCCAGCAGTGTCGGTTATAGCACAGATACGCAGTATTTT. It codes for CASSVGYSTDTQYF.

The V and J genes are TRBV30 and TRBJ2-7; D may be TRBD1 (6 bases). The CDR3 extends over 14 amino acids. The V end was cut by 6 bases, the J end by 3 bases, with 18 bases between. CDR1 is GTSNPN and CDR2 is SVGIG in the germline V gene (reference sequence). CDR3 nucleotide sequence: TGTGCCTGTCTATCCCCCTCACAGGGCTACGAGCAGTACTTC. Encoded protein: CACLSPSQGYEQYF.

The chain uses TRBV7-2 and TRBJ1-6; the match to TRBD1 covers 11 bases. From germline, CDR1 is SGHTA and CDR2 FQGNSA. V lost 5 bases and J lost 8; bases outside the gene matches: 5. The CDR3 totals 15 residues. In nucleotides, the CDR3 is TGTGCCAGCAGCCAGGGACAGGGGGACGATTCACCCCTCCACTTT. As protein: CASSQGQGDDSPLHF.

CDR3 loop: CASSQGFTNEKLFF. In DNA form, the CDR3 reads TGTGCCAGCAGTCAGGGATTCACTAATGAAAAACTGTTTTTT. This chain links TRBV27 with TRBJ1-4, with D tentatively TRBD1 (5 bases). CDR3 length equals 14 residues. Trimming took 5 bases from V and 2 from J, leaving 9 bases between them. Germline V gives CDR1 MNHEY, CDR2 SMNVEV (reference sequence).

The rearrangement uses TRBV7-9 and TRBJ2-5; the match to TRBD1 covers 8 bases. Trimming at V came to 5 bases and at J to 5 bases, leaving 13 bases not matched to a gene. The CDR3 runs to 16 residues. Germline CDR1 is SEHNR and CDR2 is FQNEAQ (reference sequence). The CDR3 region has the DNA TGTGCCAGCAGCCACGGGCAGGACAGGGTTTTCGAGACCCAGTACTTC. This encodes CASSHGQDRVFETQYF.

The chain has TRBV18 and TRBJ2-7, with 7 bases that match TRBD2. The CDR3 has 16 amino acids. V shed 5 bases, J shed 0 bases, and the junction held 10 bases outside the gene matches. CDR1 is KGHSH and CDR2 is LQKENI in the germline V gene. The CDR3 DNA sequence: TGTGCCAGCTCAACCTTAGCGGGTCAGAGCTCCTACGAGCAGTACTTC. This gives the protein CASSTLAGQSSYEQYF.

The chain couples TRBV3-1 (or the pseudogene TRBV3-2) to TRBJ2-1; no firm D call. V was pared by 3 bases and J by 4 bases, with 4 bases between. This CDR3 is built from 12 residues. CDR1 is LGHDT and CDR2 is YNNKEL in the germline V gene (reference sequence). The CDR3 protein is CASSQSYNEQFF. CDR3 DNA sequence: TGTGCCAGCAGCCAGTCGTACAATGAGCAGTTCTTC.

J is TRBJ2-5 and V is TRBV10-1; TRBD1 matches at 10 bases. Germline loops: CDR1 WNHNN, CDR2 SYGVQD (reference sequence). The CDR3 has 16 residues. V lost 3 bases to trimming and J lost 4 bases; unmatched junction nucleotides: 8. The CDR3 spells CASSDTGTGAGETQYF. CDR3 bases: TGCGCCAGCAGTGACACCGGGACAGGGGCGGGAGAGACCCAGTACTTC.

The chain joins TRBV4-1 to TRBJ1-2, with no clear D. CDR3 length equals 13 residues. With 0 bases removed from V and 4 bases from J, the gap between germline ends came to 6 bases. Germline V gene data show CDR1 as MGHRA and CDR2 as YSYEKL. The CDR3 loop reads CASSQDSSYGYTF. The CDR3, as DNA: TGCGCCAGCAGCCAAGACAGTTCCTATGGCTACACCTTC.

This sequence joins TRBV9 and TRBJ1-2, with 7 bases that match TRBD1. CDR3 length: 15 residues. Trimming cost V 6 bases and J 4 bases; bases outside gene matches: 12. The V gene's germline CDR1 is SGDLS and CDR2 YYNGEE. The CDR3 spells CASTQGGRDLYGYTF. The CDR3 nucleotides read TGTGCCAGCACCCAGGGGGGCAGGGACCTCTATGGCTACACCTTC.

The rearrangement uses TRBV6-2 or TRBV6-3 and TRBJ2-5; tentatively, D is TRBD1 (6 bases). The CDR3 runs to 12 residues. Germline V gene sequence: CDR1 MNHEY, CDR2 SVGEGT. V was clipped by 5 bases and J by 5 bases, with 9 bases between them. The CDR3 region has the DNA TGTGCCAGCAGTCCAGGGGACGAGACCCAGTACTTC. This gives the protein CASSPGDETQYF.

The chain uses TRBV7-9 and TRBJ2-3, with D possibly matching TRBD1 (6 bases). Per the germline V gene, CDR1 is SEHNR and CDR2 is FQNEAQ (reference sequence). The CDR3 consists of 13 residues. V shed 4 bases and J shed 3 bases, with 8 bases lying between them. This CDR3 is CASSSQGTDTQYF. The CDR3 region has the DNA TGTGCCAGCAGCTCGCAGGGGACAGATACGCAGTATTTT.

This rearrangement joins TRBV6-5 to TRBJ1-6; D is unclear. The V gene's germline CDR1 is MNHEY and CDR2 SVGAGI. Trimming took 0 bases from V and 7 from J, leaving 13 bases between them. The CDR3 runs 16 residues. Here the CDR3 reads CASSYSTWVNNSPLHF. CDR3 in DNA: TGTGCCAGCAGTTACTCGACTTGGGTTAACAATTCACCCCTCCACTTT.

The chain combines TRBV10-3 with TRBJ1-1; 7 bases agree with TRBD1. Losses at the gene ends were 8 bases for V and 4 bases for J; bases not matched to a gene: 7. CDR3 size: 13 residues. CDR1 is ENHRY and CDR2 is SYGVKD in the germline V gene. The CDR3 DNA sequence: TGTGCCATCCGGGACAGAATGAGCACTGAAGCTTTCTTT. Its protein product is CAIRDRMSTEAFF.

The chain joins TRBV5-1 to TRBJ1-1; D might be TRBD1 (6 bases). The germline V gene has CDR1 SGHRS and CDR2 YFSETQ. The CDR3 runs 15 residues. V lost 4 bases and J 5 bases, leaving 18 bases between the germline ends. CDR3 region: CASSPDTGRGTEAFF. In nucleotides, the CDR3 is TGCGCCAGCAGCCCCGATACAGGGAGAGGAACTGAAGCTTTCTTT. The variable domain in full, completed from reference TRBV5-1 and TRBJ1-1, reads KAGVTQTPRYLIKTRGQQVTLSCSPISGHRSVSWYQQTPGQGLQFLFEYFSETQRNKGNFPGRFSGRQFSNSRSEMNVSTLELGDSALYLCASSPDTGRGTEAFFGQGTRLTVV.

The V gene is TRBV28, the J gene TRBJ1-6; maybe TRBD1 (5 bases). Looked up from germline, CDR1 is MDHEN and CDR2 is SYDVKM. CDR3 length: 15 residues. The ends were cut back, 7 bases at V and 7 bases at J, with 17 bases in the middle. This CDR3 reads CASTPAGGTNSPLHF. The CDR3 DNA reads TGTGCCAGCACCCCGGCGGGGGGAACAAATTCACCCCTCCACTTT.

This clone was seen a handful of times. This chain's CDR3 is CATQTGVMNTGELFF. DNA for the CDR3: TGTGCCACCCAGACGGGAGTTATGAACACCGGGGAGCTGTTTTTT. This chain connects TRBV28 to TRBJ2-2; D perhaps matches TRBD2 (6 bases). The V gene's germline CDR1 is MDHEN and CDR2 SYDVKM. The CDR3 totals 15 residues. Trimming removed 10 bases from V and 1 base from J, with 16 bases in between. Full variable domain (rest looked up from reference TRBV28 and TRBJ2-2): DVKVTQSSRYLVKRTGEKVFLECVQDMDHENMFWYRQDPGLGLRLIYFSYDVKMKEKGDIPEGYSVSREKKERFSLILESASTNQTSMYLCATQTGVMNTGELFFGEGSRLTVL.

CDR3 sequence (DNA): TGTGCCAGCAGTTTACTGAGGCGGGAGCAGTACTTC. Amino acid sequence: CASSLLRREQYF. V gene TRBV12-3 or TRBV12-4 combines with J gene TRBJ2-7; no definite D call. This CDR3 spans 12 amino acids. Deletions cut 2 bases from V and 7 bases from J, with 9 bases between.

This chain joins TRBV18 and TRBJ2-5, with 7 bases lining up with TRBD2. CDR1 KGHSH and CDR2 LQKENI come from the germline V gene. The CDR3 is made up of 15 amino acids. V dropped 8 bases and J dropped 0; count of bases not matched to a gene: 9. The DNA for the CDR3 is TGTGCCAGCGTGCGAGGGGCGGGAGACCAAGAGACCCAGTACTTC. Translation gives CASVRGAGDQETQYF.

J is TRBJ1-2 and V is TRBV5-1; no clear D gene. Germline assignment: CDR1 SGHRS and CDR2 YFSETQ. The CDR3 spans 14 residues. V lost 0 bases and J lost 1, with 7 bases in between. The CDR3 sequence: CASSLAVNNYGYTF. The CDR3 DNA reads TGCGCCAGCAGCTTGGCCGTAAATAACTATGGCTACACCTTC.

The J gene is TRBJ2-5, the V gene TRBV28, with 8 bases identical to TRBD1. CDR1 and CDR2 (germline): MDHEN, SYDVKM. This CDR3 has 13 amino acids. V trimming: 5 bases; J trimming: 5 bases; junction bases outside the gene matches: 4. The CDR3 nucleotides read TGTGCCAGCAGTCCAGGGGGCATCGAGACCCAGTACTTC. Its translation is CASSPGGIETQYF.

The chain joins TRBV5-8 to TRBJ2-1; maybe TRBD1 (6 bases). The V and J ends lost 0 bases and 9 bases respectively, with 28 bases between them. There are 19 residues in the CDR3. CDR1 is SGHTS, CDR2 YDEGEE, per germline. CDR3 in amino acids: CASSLVLGGQPPLGGEQFF. The CDR3 DNA is TGTGCCAGCAGCTTGGTGCTGGGTGGACAGCCTCCCCTCGGAGGTGAGCAGTTCTTC.

A single count supports this clone. The chain joins TRBV2 to TRBJ2-3, with a tentative D call TRBD2 (5 bases). V was shortened by 1 base and J by 0 bases, with 8 bases between the two germline ends. The CDR3 runs 15 residues. Germline V gives CDR1 SNHLY, CDR2 FYNNEI. Here the CDR3 DNA reads TGTGCCAGCAGTGAAGTAGGACTGAGCACAGATACGCAGTATTTT. Protein product: CASSEVGLSTDTQYF. Variable domain in full (rest from reference TRBV2 and TRBJ2-3): EPEVTQTPSHQVTQMGQEVILRCVPISNHLYFYWYRQILGQKVEFLVSFYNNEISEKSEIFDDQFSVERPDGSNFTLKIRSTKLEDSAMYFCASSEVGLSTDTQYFGPGTRLTVL.